Below are 30 T cell receptor beta chains sequenced from a single sample in a study of blood T cell repertoires in COVID-19. The repertoire was sequenced with immunoSEQ multiplex PCR; TCRdb's copy has only in-frame clones and lacks some. The table includes some 94,000 clones, about 83% detected once. Sample: peripheral blood. These receptors were obtained from a man aged 70 or older with active or convalescent COVID-19.

The chain couples TRBV11-1 to TRBJ1-1; D ambiguous. This CDR3 has 15 amino acids. Germline V gene data show CDR1 as SGHAT and CDR2 as FQDESV (reference sequence). Trimming left V 1 base short and J 0 bases short, with 9 bases between. The CDR3 nucleotides are TGTGCCAGCAGCTTAGTAAGATACATGAACACTGAAGCTTTCTTT. It encodes CASSLVRYMNTEAFF. Using reference TRBV11-1 and TRBJ1-1 for the parts outside the CDR3, the full variable domain is EAEVAQSPRYKITEKSQAVAFWCDPISGHATLYWYRQILGQGPELLVQFQDESVVDDSQLPKDRFSAERLKGVDSTLKIQPAELGDSAMYLCASSLVRYMNTEAFFGQGTRLTVV.

The genes are TRBV19 and TRBJ1-4; 9 bases are shared with TRBD1. The trim removed 5 bases at V and 7 bases at J, leaving 5 bases unmatched. This CDR3 comprises 14 residues. Germline CDR1 LNHDA, CDR2 SQIVND (reference sequence). The CDR3 reads CASSSQGAGEKLFF. Here the CDR3 DNA reads TGTGCCAGTAGTTCACAGGGGGCCGGTGAAAAACTGTTTTTT.

This sequence joins TRBV9 and TRBJ1-1; TRBD1 matches at 8 bases. CDR1 is SGDLS and CDR2 is YYNGEE in the germline V gene. This CDR3 has 14 amino acids. The V gene end was trimmed by 4 bases and the J gene end by 4 bases; junction bases not matched to a gene: 6. This CDR3 reads CASSSQQGGTEAFF. CDR3 coding DNA: TGTGCCAGCAGCTCACAACAGGGGGGCACTGAAGCTTTCTTT.

The chain links TRBV3-1 (or the pseudogene TRBV3-2) to TRBJ2-2; D perhaps matches TRBD2 (6 bases). The CDR3 is 17 amino acids. Germline assignment: CDR1 LGHDT and CDR2 YNNKEL (reference sequence). V shed 1 base and J shed 2 bases, with 14 bases lying between them. The CDR3 protein is CASSQGYAGPNTGELFF. CDR3 DNA: TGTGCCAGCAGCCAAGGATACGCGGGGCCCAACACCGGGGAGCTGTTTTTT.

This chain links TRBV5-1 with TRBJ1-3, with 7 bases that match TRBD1. This CDR3 is built from 15 residues. Germline CDR1 SGHRS, CDR2 YFSETQ. V shed 4 bases and J 3 bases; nucleotides not matched to a gene: 7. Here the CDR3 reads CASSPTGDIGNTIYF. The CDR3 DNA sequence: TGCGCCAGCAGCCCTACAGGGGATATTGGAAACACCATATATTTT.

The chain uses TRBV18 and TRBJ1-2, with 9 nucleotides matching TRBD1. The CDR3 runs to 14 residues. The germline V gene encodes CDR1 KGHSH and CDR2 LQKENI. V dropped 2 bases and J dropped 6; count of bases not matched to a gene: 4. The CDR3: CASSPTGGPDGYTF. The CDR3 coding sequence is TGTGCCAGCTCACCAACAGGGGGCCCGGATGGCTACACCTTC.

The CDR3 loop reads CASSQEYSGGASGQFF. DNA for the CDR3: TGCGCCAGCAGCCAAGAATACAGCGGGGGGGCATCCGGGCAGTTCTTC. The chain employs TRBV4-3 and TRBJ2-1; TRBD2 matches at 10 bases. Germline CDR1 reads LGHNA; CDR2 reads YSLEER. With V trimmed by 0 bases and J by 12 bases, 11 bases remained unmatched. This CDR3 comprises 16 residues.

The DNA for the CDR3 is TGTGCCAGCAGTTACTCGGAGGACAGGGAAGCTTTCTTT. Amino acid sequence: CASSYSEDREAFF. V gene TRBV6-6 combines with J gene TRBJ1-1, with 7 bases fitting TRBD1. Germline V gene data show CDR1 as MNHNY and CDR2 as SVGAGI (reference sequence). V lost 0 bases, J lost 8 bases, and 3 bases stayed unmatched. This CDR3 comprises 13 residues.

V and J are TRBV29-1 and TRBJ1-2, with D possibly being TRBD1 (6 bases). V lost 8 bases and J lost 7, with 17 bases in between. Germline V gene data show CDR1 as SQVTM and CDR2 as ANQGSEA. The CDR3 covers 12 residues. The CDR3 loop is CSLPGGAPGYTF. CDR3 DNA: TGCAGCCTCCCGGGGGGGGCGCCTGGCTACACCTTC.

The chain has TRBV6-5 and TRBJ1-1; possible D gene TRBD1, 6 bases. This CDR3 has 14 amino acids. V lost 2 bases and J lost 1, with 8 bases in between. The germline CDR1 and CDR2 sequences are MNHEY and SVGAGI. The CDR3 reads CASSYKGENTEAFF. CDR3 nucleotide sequence: TGTGCCAGCAGTTACAAGGGGGAGAACACTGAAGCTTTCTTT.

The chain uses TRBV19 and TRBJ1-6; D possibly corresponds to TRBD1 (5 bases). Trimming cost V 8 bases and J 7 bases, with 15 bases left between them. Germline V gene sequence: CDR1 LNHDA, CDR2 SQIVND (reference sequence). The CDR3 sequence is 14 residues long. The CDR3: CASPGQGQNSPLHF. The CDR3 DNA reads TGTGCCAGTCCGGGCCAGGGTCAAAATTCACCCCTCCACTTT.

The rearrangement joins TRBV28 to TRBJ1-2; D gene ambiguous. CDR3 length: 16 residues. Trimming removed 1 base from V and 2 bases from J, with 14 bases in between. Germline CDR1 is MDHEN and CDR2 is SYDVKM. The CDR3: CASSLLRVRANYGYTF. CDR3 coding DNA: TGTGCCAGCAGTTTATTGAGGGTGCGGGCGAACTATGGCTACACCTTC.

The chain combines TRBV5-1 with TRBJ2-7; 13 bases are a match to TRBD2. J lost 2 bases, V lost 3 bases, and 8 bases had no gene match. In germline, CDR1 is SGHRS, CDR2 YFSETQ. This CDR3 comprises 17 residues. CDR3 in DNA: TGCGCCAGCAGCTACTCTTGGACTAGCGGGGGCACCTACGAGCAGTACTTC. Protein sequence: CASSYSWTSGGTYEQYF.

The V and J genes are TRBV7-9 and TRBJ2-5; no clear D. Between the trimmed V and J ends, which lost 1 base and 2 bases, there was a span of 5 bases. This CDR3 has 13 amino acids. The germline V gene has CDR1 SEHNR and CDR2 FQNEAQ (reference sequence). CDR3 region: CASSLDWQETQYF. CDR3 DNA sequence: TGTGCCAGCAGCTTAGACTGGCAAGAGACCCAGTACTTC. Filled out from reference TRBV7-9 and TRBJ2-5, the complete variable domain reads DTGVSQNPRHKITKRGQNVTFRCDPISEHNRLYWYRQTLGQGPEFLTYFQNEAQLEKSRLLSDRFSAERPKGSFSTLEIQRTEQGDSAMYLCASSLDWQETQYFGPGTRLLVL.

V and J are TRBV3-1 (or the pseudogene TRBV3-2) and TRBJ2-7, with 11 bases that match TRBD2. The CDR3 contains 14 residues. Germline V gene sequence: CDR1 LGHDT, CDR2 YNNKEL (reference sequence). V lost 8 bases to trimming and J lost 2 bases; unmatched junction nucleotides: 5. CDR3 protein: CASQDSGGAYEQYF. CDR3 bases: TGTGCCAGCCAAGATAGCGGGGGGGCCTACGAGCAGTACTTC.

This clone showed up just once. This chain uses TRBV29-1 with TRBJ2-3; possibly TRBD1 for D (6 bases). CDR3 size: 14 residues. Trimming removed 6 bases from V and 0 bases from J, with 13 bases in between. Germline CDR1 reads SQVTM; CDR2 reads ANQGSEA. CDR3 protein: CSVIRGYSTDTQYF. DNA of the CDR3: TGCAGCGTGATCAGGGGCTACAGCACAGATACGCAGTATTTT.

This chain joins TRBV19 and TRBJ1-1; D gene ambiguous. The CDR3 is 14 residues long. CDR1 is LNHDA and CDR2 is SQIVND in the germline V gene (reference sequence). V was shortened by 4 bases and J by 3 bases, with 12 bases between the two germline ends. The CDR3: CASSSAGWDTEAFF. The CDR3 bases are TGTGCCAGTAGTAGTGCGGGTTGGGACACTGAAGCTTTCTTT.

The V and J genes are TRBV2 and TRBJ1-4; weak D call: TRBD1 (5 bases). V lost 6 bases and J 13 bases, leaving 18 bases between the germline ends. The CDR3 length is 13 residues. Germline V gene lookup returns CDR1 SNHLY and CDR2 FYNNEI. CDR3 nucleotide sequence: TGTGCCAGCAGCAGGGAGCTCGGGAGGAGACTGTTTTTT. Protein: CASSRELGRRLFF.

The chain has TRBV7-8 and TRBJ2-1; 8 bases align to TRBD2. The CDR3 covers 19 residues. CDR1 and CDR2 (germline): SGHVS, FQNEAQ. V was pared by 4 bases and J by 3 bases, with 17 bases of the junction left unmatched. The CDR3 protein is CASSSSRILSGGIYNEQFF. Here the CDR3 DNA reads TGTGCCAGCAGCTCCTCCCGAATTCTAAGCGGGGGTATCTACAATGAGCAGTTCTTC.

V is TRBV28 and J is TRBJ2-2; TRBD1 matches 10 bases. The CDR3 has 15 residues. With 6 bases clipped from V and 3 bases from J, the junction kept 4 bases outside the gene matches. CDR1 MDHEN and CDR2 SYDVKM come from the germline V gene. CDR3 DNA sequence: TGTGCCAGCAGCCTAGGACAGGGGGACACCGGGGAGCTGTTTTTT. Encoded protein: CASSLGQGDTGELFF.

V and J are TRBV21-1 and TRBJ2-7; the table's D call, TRBD1, was not checked against the DNA. TRBV21-1 is labeled a pseudogene. There are 17 residues in the CDR3. The CDR3 spells CASSKGGTGAGRGEQYF. CDR3 DNA sequence: TGTGCCAGCAGCAAAGGCGGGACAGGCGCCGGACGGGGAGAGCAGTACTTC.

V usage is TRBV5-1 and J usage is TRBJ1-4, with TRBD1 matching over 10 bases. CDR3 length equals 14 residues. Germline V lookup: CDR1 SGHRS, CDR2 YFSETQ. The ends lost 2 bases at V and 8 bases at J; junction bases unmatched: 3. The CDR3 coding sequence is TGCGCCAGCAGCTTAGGGACAGGGGAGGAAAAACTGTTTTTT. Its translation: CASSLGTGEEKLFF.

This sequence joins TRBV5-1 and TRBJ2-3; TRBD1 matches 7 bases. V lost 4 bases and J lost 2; bases outside the gene matches: 7. The length of the CDR3 is 15 residues. Germline V lookup: CDR1 SGHRS, CDR2 YFSETQ. CDR3: CASSHDRADTDTQYF. CDR3 in DNA: TGCGCCAGCAGCCACGACAGGGCGGACACAGATACGCAGTATTTT.

The rearrangement links TRBV3-1 (or the pseudogene TRBV3-2) to TRBJ1-2; 11 bases are shared with TRBD1. The CDR3 consists of 15 residues. After removal of 0 bases from V and 4 bases from J, the junction contained 1 base not matched to a gene. Germline V gives CDR1 LGHDT, CDR2 YNNKEL (reference sequence). Here the CDR3 reads CASSQDGTGGYGYTF. The CDR3 nucleotides are TGTGCCAGCAGCCAAGATGGGACAGGGGGCTATGGCTACACCTTC.

The chain is built from TRBV6-5 and TRBJ1-4; possible D gene TRBD1, 6 bases. Trimming pared 6 bases from V and 6 bases from J, leaving 14 bases between. The CDR3 loop spans 14 amino acids. Germline lookup yields CDR1 MNHEY and CDR2 SVGAGI. CDR3 in DNA: TGTGCCAGCAGGACGGAATCAGGGGATGAAAAACTGTTTTTT. It is translated as CASRTESGDEKLFF.

The genes are TRBV12-5 and TRBJ2-2; no clear D gene. CDR3 size: 13 residues. Per germline, CDR1 LGHNT and CDR2 FRNRAP. The V end was cut by 6 bases, the J end by 7 bases, with 12 bases between. Here the CDR3 reads CASGKLPGGELFF. CDR3 sequence (DNA): TGTGCTAGTGGCAAACTTCCGGGCGGGGAGCTGTTTTTT. The entire variable domain, with the rest obtained from reference TRBV12-5 and TRBJ2-2, is as follows: DARVTQTPRHKVTEMGQEVTMRCQPILGHNTVFWYRQTMMQGLELLAYFRNRAPLDDSGMPKDRFSAEMPDATLATLKIQPSEPRDSAVYFCASGKLPGGELFFGEGSRLTVL.

The chain employs TRBV6-5 and TRBJ1-1; D is ambiguous. This CDR3 has 11 amino acids. Germline V gives CDR1 MNHEY, CDR2 SVGAGI. V shed 8 bases and J shed 3 bases, with 7 bases lying between them. The CDR3 DNA sequence: TGTGCCAGCTGGCGGGACACTGAAGCTTTCTTT. As protein: CASWRDTEAFF.

The chain recombines TRBV5-1 with TRBJ1-3; D is perhaps TRBD1 (6 bases). The CDR3 is made up of 15 amino acids. Germline-derived CDR1 and CDR2 are SGHRS and YFSETQ. V dropped 4 bases and J dropped 4 bases, with 15 bases sitting between them. CDR3 sequence (DNA): TGCGCCAGCAGCGCCCTCGGGGGGCTCGGAAACACCATATATTTT. Translating it yields CASSALGGLGNTIYF.

The chain is built from TRBV5-1 and TRBJ2-7; TRBD1 matches 7 bases. The CDR3 length is 14 residues. Germline loops: CDR1 SGHRS, CDR2 YFSETQ. Trimming cost V 5 bases and J 2 bases; bases outside gene matches: 7. CDR3 residues: CASSSSGTAYEQYF. CDR3 in DNA: TGCGCCAGCAGTTCCTCCGGGACAGCCTACGAGCAGTACTTC. The full variable domain, in which reference TRBV5-1 and TRBJ2-7 provide the parts outside the CDR3, is KAGVTQTPRYLIKTRGQQVTLSCSPISGHRSVSWYQQTPGQGLQFLFEYFSETQRNKGNFPGRFSGRQFSNSRSEMNVSTLELGDSALYLCASSSSGTAYEQYFGPGTRLTVT.

The chain links TRBV28 to TRBJ2-7; 10 positions match TRBD1. The germline V gene has CDR1 MDHEN and CDR2 SYDVKM. The V gene end was trimmed by 7 bases and the J gene end by 2 bases; junction bases not matched to a gene: 14. CDR3 size: 17 residues. The CDR3 coding sequence is TGTGCCAGCACCTCCCCCCCGGGGACAGGGGTCACCTACGAGCAGTACTTC. It specifies CASTSPPGTGVTYEQYF.